This T cell receptor (beta chain) originates from a study of blood T cell repertoires in COVID-19. Germline CDR1 and CDR2: SGHTS and YDEGEE. The CDR3 covers 14 residues. The V end lost 3 bases, the J end lost 3 bases, and 10 bases lay between the germline ends. Some clones are missing from TCRdb's copy, which holds only in-frame ones; the method was immunoSEQ multiplex PCR. The data hold 95,000 to 150,000 clones, with more than 85% observed a single time. This sequence joins TRBV5-8 and TRBJ2-4, with D possibly being TRBD1 (6 bases). The sequenced material came from peripheral blood. The source of this sequence is a man between 50 and 59 years old with COVID-19, enrolled during active disease. CDR3 region: CASSSRGVKNIQYF. In DNA form, the CDR3 reads TGTGCCAGCAGCTCCAGGGGAGTCAAAAACATTCAGTACTTC.